The 20 T cell receptor beta chains given below trace back to one sample, sequenced in a study of blood T cell repertoires in COVID-19. The method was immunoSEQ multiplex PCR; TCRdb's version includes in-frame clones alone and lacks a portion of them. The sample consists of about 270,000 clones, about 88% of them appearing once. Sequenced sample: PBMCs or T cells enriched from blood (not recorded which). These receptors originate from a woman between 45 and 60 years old who had recovered from COVID-19.

The V gene is TRBV30, the J gene TRBJ1-2, with D hard to call. Looked up from germline, CDR1 is GTSNPN and CDR2 is SVGIG (reference sequence). The CDR3 contains 13 residues. V lost 6 bases to trimming and J lost 10 bases, with 21 bases between them. The CDR3 sequence is CACTPDGKRDYTF. Written as DNA, the CDR3 is TGTGCCTGCACACCGGACGGGAAAAGGGACTACACCTTC.

The rearrangement uses TRBV15 and TRBJ2-5, with 12 bases lining up with TRBD1. CDR1 is LNHNV, CDR2 YYDKDF, per germline (reference sequence). This CDR3 has 17 residues. Trimming removed 0 bases from V and 5 bases from J; junction bases left unmatched: 7. The CDR3 sequence is CATSRDMGQGAVETQYF. Here the CDR3 DNA reads TGTGCCACCAGCAGAGATATGGGACAGGGGGCTGTTGAGACCCAGTACTTC.

The V call is TRBV28, the J call TRBJ2-1; TRBD2 matches at 7 bases. The CDR3 has 16 residues. V gave up 1 base and J gave up 3 bases; unmatched junction bases: 6. CDR1 is MDHEN and CDR2 is SYDVKM in the germline V gene. The CDR3 loop reads CASSLLSGTDYNEQFF. The CDR3 nucleotides are TGTGCCAGCAGTTTATTAAGCGGGACCGACTACAATGAGCAGTTCTTC.

This clone has only a few counts. CDR3 nucleotide sequence: TGTGCCAGCAGCCTAGGACAGGTTGGGAACACCGGGGAGCTGTTTTTT. Protein product: CASSLGQVGNTGELFF. V and J are TRBV7-2 and TRBJ2-2, with 7 bases matching TRBD1. The J segment lost 1 base and the V segment lost 5 bases, leaving 7 bases of the junction unmatched. CDR1 and CDR2 (germline): SGHTA, FQGNSA. This CDR3 has 16 amino acids.

This clone was seen only once. The rearrangement joins TRBV14 to TRBJ1-5; no definite D call. This CDR3 has 13 amino acids. Germline loops: CDR1 SGHDN, CDR2 FVKESK. V shed 1 base and J shed 6 bases, with 7 bases lying between them. The CDR3, as DNA: TGTGCCAGCAGCCAAGGGGCTCTTCAGCCCCAGCATTTT. This sequence encodes CASSQGALQPQHF. Full variable domain (missing parts from reference TRBV14 and TRBJ1-5): EAGVTQFPSHSVIEKGQTVTLRCDPISGHDNLYWYRRVMGKEIKFLLHFVKESKQDESGMPNNRFLAERTGGTYSTLKVQPAELEDSGVYFCASSQGALQPQHFGDGTRLSIL.

A few counts support this clone. This chain connects TRBV6-5 to TRBJ1-2; 8 bases fit TRBD1. Germline V gene data show CDR1 as MNHEY and CDR2 as SVGAGI. This CDR3 is 16 amino acids long. V was clipped by 4 bases and J by 6 bases; unmatched bases: 13. CDR3 in amino acids: CASSSVWRQGIDGYTF. The DNA of the CDR3 is TGTGCCAGCAGTTCCGTGTGGCGACAGGGGATCGATGGCTACACCTTC.

The chain links TRBV5-1 to TRBJ1-2; unclear D gene. Between the trimmed V and J ends, which lost 4 bases and 0 bases, there was a span of 10 bases. Germline V gene sequence: CDR1 SGHRS, CDR2 YFSETQ. This CDR3 comprises 14 residues. In DNA form, the CDR3 reads TGCGCCAGCAGCAACGCAACAGCTAACTATGGCTACACCTTC. Protein: CASSNATANYGYTF.

The V and J genes are TRBV5-1 and TRBJ1-1; the D gene is possibly TRBD1 (6 bases). Deletions cut 5 bases from V and 9 bases from J, with 14 bases between. Germline V gene lookup returns CDR1 SGHRS and CDR2 YFSETQ. The CDR3 is made up of 12 amino acids. DNA for the CDR3: TGCGCCAGCAGACTAGATCGGGACAAAGCTTTCTTT. Amino acid sequence: CASRLDRDKAFF.

This chain joins TRBV7-6 and TRBJ2-3; 7 bases agree with TRBD1. The CDR3 totals 14 residues. In germline, CDR1 is SGHVS, CDR2 FNYEAQ. V dropped 6 bases and J dropped 7; count of bases not matched to a gene: 10. The CDR3 region has the DNA TGTGCCAGCAGTCCAGGGGGACAAATTTATACGCAGTATTTT. As protein: CASSPGGQIYTQYF.

V usage is TRBV29-1 and J usage is TRBJ2-3, with a weak D call TRBD1 (6 bases). Per the germline V gene, CDR1 is SQVTM and CDR2 is ANQGSEA. V shed 6 bases and J shed 2 bases, with 21 bases lying between them. The CDR3 loop spans 16 amino acids. This chain's CDR3 is CSVGALTGSNTDTQYF. The DNA of the CDR3 is TGCAGCGTCGGGGCCCTCACAGGGTCTAACACAGATACGCAGTATTTT.

This chain uses TRBV7-8 with TRBJ2-3, with D possibly being TRBD1 (5 bases). The V end was cut by 0 bases, the J end by 1 base, with 11 bases between. CDR1 is SGHVS and CDR2 is FQNEAQ in the germline V gene. This CDR3 is built from 16 residues. The CDR3 is CASSLAQGVGTDTQYF. The CDR3 DNA sequence: TGTGCCAGCAGCTTAGCGCAGGGTGTCGGCACAGATACGCAGTATTTT.

The chain carries TRBV5-1 and TRBJ2-3; 9 bases fit TRBD2. V was pared by 4 bases and J by 2 bases, with 14 bases of the junction left unmatched. The germline CDR1 and CDR2 sequences are SGHRS and YFSETQ. The CDR3 extends over 18 amino acids. The CDR3 spells CASSQEGLAGSFTDTQYF. DNA for the CDR3: TGCGCCAGCAGCCAAGAGGGGCTAGCGGGATCCTTCACAGATACGCAGTATTTT. Variable domain in full (rest from reference TRBV5-1 and TRBJ2-3): KAGVTQTPRYLIKTRGQQVTLSCSPISGHRSVSWYQQTPGQGLQFLFEYFSETQRNKGNFPGRFSGRQFSNSRSEMNVSTLELGDSALYLCASSQEGLAGSFTDTQYFGPGTRLTVL.

J is TRBJ2-1 and V is TRBV19; 10 positions agree with TRBD2. The CDR3 runs to 17 residues. Germline CDR1 reads LNHDA; CDR2 reads SQIVND (reference sequence). V lost 1 base, J lost 4 bases, and 7 bases stayed unmatched. The CDR3 here is CASSIGYLAGEYNEQFF. For the CDR3, the DNA is TGTGCCAGTAGTATAGGGTATCTAGCGGGAGAATACAATGAGCAGTTCTTC.

The chain uses TRBV7-9 and TRBJ1-4, with D perhaps TRBD1 (6 bases). V was pared by 4 bases and J by 0 bases, with 6 bases between. The germline gives CDR1 SEHNR, CDR2 FQNEAQ (reference sequence). The CDR3 runs 14 residues. This CDR3 is CASSSGATNEKLFF. CDR3 nucleotide sequence: TGTGCCAGCAGCTCAGGGGCAACTAATGAAAAACTGTTTTTT.

This chain joins TRBV6-1 and TRBJ2-5, with a possible D match to TRBD2 (6 bases). CDR3 length: 16 residues. Germline assignment: CDR1 MNHNS and CDR2 SASEGT. Trimming cost V 1 base and J 5 bases, with 17 bases left between them. The CDR3 DNA sequence: TGTGCCAGCAGTGAAGTCCCCCCTAGGGGAGGTGAGACCCAGTACTTC. Translation: CASSEVPPRGGETQYF.

This rearrangement joins TRBV3-1 (or the pseudogene TRBV3-2) to TRBJ2-1; the D is unclear. CDR1 and CDR2 from the germline V gene are LGHDT and YNNKEL (reference sequence). V lost 0 bases and J lost 3, with 15 bases in between. The CDR3 spans 17 residues. DNA for the CDR3: TGTGCCAGCAGCCAAGAGTTTACAAGTGATAACTACAATGAGCAGTTCTTC. Protein product: CASSQEFTSDNYNEQFF.

This chain connects TRBV28 to TRBJ2-3; no firm D call. Germline V gene sequence: CDR1 MDHEN, CDR2 SYDVKM. This CDR3 is built from 13 residues. Deletions cut 3 bases from V and 8 bases from J, with 12 bases between. The chain's CDR3 is CASSFVASVTQYF. The CDR3 DNA is TGTGCCAGCAGTTTCGTGGCTTCCGTTACGCAGTATTTT.

The chain employs TRBV28 and TRBJ1-1; no clear D gene. The V and J ends lost 5 bases and 1 base respectively, with 14 bases between them. Germline V gene lookup returns CDR1 MDHEN and CDR2 SYDVKM. The CDR3 has 15 amino acids. The CDR3 sequence is CASSQNAGANTEAFF. The CDR3 region has the DNA TGTGCCAGCAGTCAAAATGCCGGAGCGAACACTGAAGCTTTCTTT. Full variable domain (rest looked up from reference TRBV28 and TRBJ1-1): DVKVTQSSRYLVKRTGEKVFLECVQDMDHENMFWYRQDPGLGLRLIYFSYDVKMKEKGDIPEGYSVSREKKERFSLILESASTNQTSMYLCASSQNAGANTEAFFGQGTRLTVV.

This clone came up once. The chain carries TRBV7-2 and TRBJ2-3; possible D gene TRBD1, 6 bases. Per germline, CDR1 SGHTA and CDR2 FQGNSA. This CDR3 has 15 amino acids. Trimming pared 3 bases from V and 0 bases from J, leaving 10 bases between. In DNA, the CDR3 is TGTGCCAGCAGCTTGTCCCAGGGGAGCACAGATACGCAGTATTTT. Protein product: CASSLSQGSTDTQYF.

The V gene is TRBV7-8, the J gene TRBJ2-1, with TRBD2 identical over 8 bases. Germline assignment: CDR1 SGHVS and CDR2 FQNEAQ. The CDR3 extends over 16 amino acids. After removal of 5 bases from V and 7 bases from J, the junction contained 13 bases not matched to a gene. CDR3 in DNA: TGTGCCAGCAGCCCCGTTCCCAGCGGGAGTCTAAATGAGCAGTTCTTC. Protein: CASSPVPSGSLNEQFF.